These 20 T cell receptor beta chains share one sample of origin, sequenced in a study of shared clonotypes between healthy human individuals. Produced via immunoSEQ multiplex PCR; TCRdb's table is partial and in-frame only. Here the sample spans 2 million to 2.5 million clones, around 93% being singletons. Cells designated naive CD8 were CD45RO-negative and were positively selected for CCR7, with terminally differentiated effector memory CD45RA+ cells excluded. Sequencing was carried out using naive CD8+ T cells from PBMCs. These receptors were obtained from a man aged 18 to 30 in good health. Some clones in this sample may be carry-over from other donors' samples.

The chain joins TRBV18 to TRBJ1-4, with 8 bases aligning to TRBD1. There are 15 residues in the CDR3. Germline trimming cut 6 bases from V and 5 bases from J; bases unmatched to any gene: 8. Looked up from germline, CDR1 is KGHSH and CDR2 is LQKENI. In DNA form, the CDR3 reads TGTGCCAGCTCGCCTACAGGGGGGAAGAATGAAAAACTGTTTTTT. It encodes CASSPTGGKNEKLFF.

In the case of this clone: Other DNA sequences in this sample translate to the same CDR3. The rearrangement links TRBV7-9 to TRBJ1-1; 8 nucleotides line up with TRBD1. Germline lookup yields CDR1 SEHNR and CDR2 FQNEAQ (reference sequence). This CDR3 comprises 14 residues. The V and J ends lost 6 bases and 4 bases, in that order; junction bases with no gene match: 7. The CDR3 reads CASSLLTGGTEAFF. The CDR3 DNA follows: TGTGCCAGCAGTCTCCTTACAGGGGGCACTGAAGCTTTCTTT. Together with reference TRBV7-9 and TRBJ1-1, the CDR3 gives the full variable domain: DTGVSQNPRHKITKRGQNVTFRCDPISEHNRLYWYRQTLGQGPEFLTYFQNEAQLEKSRLLSDRFSAERPKGSFSTLEIQRTEQGDSAMYLCASSLLTGGTEAFFGQGTRLTVV.

A remark on this clone: The sample contains more than one DNA sequence encoding this CDR3. The genes are TRBV11-2 and TRBJ2-7; D assignment may be TRBD1 or TRBD2 (5 bases each). The germline V gene has CDR1 SGHAT and CDR2 FQNNGV. This CDR3 spans 13 amino acids. V was trimmed by 6 bases and J by 2 bases, leaving 11 bases between them. CDR3 sequence: CASRRDGTYEQYF. CDR3 coding DNA: TGTGCCAGCAGACGGGACGGAACCTACGAGCAGTACTTC.

The chain couples TRBV30 to TRBJ2-7; 10 nucleotides align to TRBD2. Trimming removed 3 bases from V and 4 bases from J; junction bases left unmatched: 9. The CDR3 covers 15 residues. From germline, CDR1 is GTSNPN and CDR2 SVGIG (reference sequence). The CDR3 sequence: CAWRFGTSGKYEQYF. CDR3 DNA sequence: TGTGCCTGGAGATTTGGTACTAGCGGGAAGTACGAGCAGTACTTC.

This chain joins TRBV5-1 and TRBJ1-1; no clear D gene. The V end lost 0 bases, the J end lost 0 bases, and 12 bases lay between the germline ends. The germline V gene has CDR1 SGHRS and CDR2 YFSETQ. This CDR3 is built from 16 residues. CDR3 DNA sequence: TGCGCCAGCAGCTTGGGTCTACCCGGGGTGAACACTGAAGCTTTCTTT. It is translated as CASSLGLPGVNTEAFF.

The genes are TRBV7-8 and TRBJ1-5, with TRBD1 matching over 8 bases. Unmatched junction bases numbered 8, after V lost 1 base and J lost 9 bases. Germline-derived CDR1 and CDR2 are SGHVS and FQNEAQ. This CDR3 is built from 15 residues. As DNA, the CDR3 is TGTGCCAGCAGCTTAGAGCTCAGGGGGCTGGGGCCCCAGCATTTT. Its translation is CASSLELRGLGPQHF.

The chain joins TRBV4-1 to TRBJ2-1; TRBD2 agrees at 10 bases. Germline V gene lookup returns CDR1 MGHRA and CDR2 YSYEKL. The V gene end was trimmed by 5 bases and the J gene end by 0 bases; junction bases not matched to a gene: 4. CDR3 length: 16 amino acids. The CDR3 region has the DNA TGCGCCAGCAGCAAGGGACTAGCGAACTCCTACAATGAGCAGTTCTTC. This translates into CASSKGLANSYNEQFF.

This chain links TRBV10-3 with TRBJ1-1; D gene uncertain. This CDR3 comprises 15 residues. The germline V and J ends were trimmed by 6 bases and 3 bases, with 17 bases remaining between them. The germline CDR1 and CDR2 sequences are ENHRY and SYGVKD. CDR3 residues: CAIRQTRDSDTEAFF. The DNA for the CDR3 is TGTGCCATCAGACAAACACGCGATTCGGACACTGAAGCTTTCTTT.

Of note for this clone: The same CDR3 arises from other DNA sequences in this sample as well. The chain recombines TRBV7-9 with TRBJ1-1; possible D gene TRBD1, 5 bases. V lost 6 bases and J lost 2, with 13 bases in between. Germline V gene sequence: CDR1 SEHNR, CDR2 FQNEAQ (reference sequence). CDR3 length equals 14 residues. The CDR3 loop is CASSFGTANTEAFF. CDR3 DNA: TGTGCCAGCAGTTTCGGGACGGCCAACACTGAAGCTTTCTTT.

This clone has only one observation. This chain links TRBV2 with TRBJ2-7; 8 bases line up with TRBD1. Germline V gene sequence: CDR1 SNHLY, CDR2 FYNNEI. J lost 5 bases, V lost 2 bases, and 5 bases had no gene match. The length of the CDR3 is 14 residues. CDR3 loop: CASSEPRDRNEQYF. In DNA, the CDR3 is TGTGCCAGCAGTGAACCCCGGGACAGGAACGAGCAGTACTTC. Using reference TRBV2 and TRBJ2-7 for the parts outside the CDR3, the full variable domain is EPEVTQTPSHQVTQMGQEVILRCVPISNHLYFYWYRQILGQKVEFLVSFYNNEISEKSEIFDDQFSVERPDGSNFTLKIRSTKLEDSAMYFCASSEPRDRNEQYFGPGTRLTVT.

The gene calls are TRBV5-1 and TRBJ1-2; a weak D match, TRBD1 (5 bases). Germline lookup yields CDR1 SGHRS and CDR2 YFSETQ. The CDR3 length is 13 residues. The V and J ends lost 4 bases and 12 bases respectively, with 19 bases between them. CDR3 DNA: TGCGCCAGCAGCCGAGGGACGGCACAGCGAGACACCTTC. This sequence encodes CASSRGTAQRDTF.

The genes are TRBV10-3 and TRBJ2-2; D perhaps matches TRBD1 (5 bases). This CDR3 comprises 15 residues. The germline V and J ends were trimmed by 6 bases and 4 bases, with 15 bases remaining between them. CDR1 and CDR2 (germline): ENHRY, SYGVKD. The CDR3 spells CAISLSGKSTGELFF. As DNA, the CDR3 is TGTGCCATCAGCCTATCAGGGAAAAGCACCGGGGAGCTGTTTTTT.

The CDR3 sequence is CASSASGTGEETQYF. In DNA form, the CDR3 reads TGTGCCAGCAGCGCCTCCGGGACAGGGGAGGAGACCCAGTACTTC. This chain connects TRBV5-6 to TRBJ2-5; 10 positions agree with TRBD1. J gave up 5 bases and V 4 bases, and 8 bases lay outside the gene matches. Germline values: CDR1 SGHDT, CDR2 YYEEEE. This CDR3 has 15 amino acids.

This chain uses TRBV5-5 with TRBJ1-5, with 7 nucleotides matching TRBD1. CDR1 is SGHKS and CDR2 is YYEKEE in the germline V gene (reference sequence). The CDR3 loop spans 16 amino acids. V was pared by 3 bases and J by 6 bases, with 12 bases of the junction left unmatched. The CDR3 region has the DNA TGTGCCAGCAGCTCCTGGCCCCCAGGGGGAACTCAGCCCCAGCATTTT. Translating gives CASSSWPPGGTQPQHF.

The V and J genes are TRBV11-2 and TRBJ1-1; TRBD1 might be the D (6 bases). The CDR3 loop spans 13 amino acids. Trimming removed 0 bases from V and 6 bases from J, with 8 bases in between. CDR1 and CDR2 from the germline V gene are SGHAT and FQNNGV. CDR3 region: CASSLDWTAEAFF. In DNA form, the CDR3 reads TGTGCCAGCAGCTTAGACTGGACAGCTGAAGCTTTCTTT. The complete variable domain, with remaining parts taken from reference TRBV11-2 and TRBJ1-1, reads EAGVAQSPRYKIIEKRQSVAFWCNPISGHATLYWYQQILGQGPKLLIQFQNNGVVDDSQLPKDRFSAERLKGVDSTLKIQPAKLEDSAVYLCASSLDWTAEAFFGQGTRLTVV.

This rearrangement joins TRBV7-9 to TRBJ2-1; D call uncertain. Germline V gene data show CDR1 as SEHNR and CDR2 as FQNEAQ (reference sequence). V lost 4 bases and J 15 bases, leaving 13 bases between the germline ends. The length of the CDR3 is 11 residues. The CDR3 region is CASSSYGVTFF. CDR3 DNA: TGTGCCAGCAGCTCTTATGGCGTGACGTTCTTC.

The chain combines TRBV6-1 with TRBJ2-7, with TRBD2 identical over 15 bases. Germline V gene sequence: CDR1 MNHNS, CDR2 SASEGT. With 1 base clipped from V and 4 bases from J, the junction kept 2 bases outside the gene matches. The length of the CDR3 is 16 residues. The chain's CDR3 is CASSEGGTSGGYEQYF. Here the CDR3 DNA reads TGTGCCAGCAGTGAAGGTGGGACTAGCGGGGGGTACGAGCAGTACTTC.

Of note for this clone: Distinct nucleotide sequences in the sample also encode this CDR3. The genes are TRBV27 and TRBJ2-7; the D is unclear. Germline CDR1 is MNHEY and CDR2 is SMNVEV (reference sequence). V was clipped by 3 bases and J by 2 bases, with 11 bases between them. The CDR3 covers 14 residues. CDR3 nucleotides: TGTGCCAGCAGTTTTTCGGGCCGAGCCTACGAGCAGTACTTC. The encoded protein is CASSFSGRAYEQYF.

The gene calls are TRBV27 and TRBJ1-4; tentative D call: TRBD1 (6 bases). V gave up 3 bases and J gave up 5 bases, with 10 bases separating them. CDR3 size: 14 residues. Looked up from germline, CDR1 is MNHEY and CDR2 is SMNVEV (reference sequence). In DNA form, the CDR3 reads TGTGCCAGCAGTTTGAGGGGGGTAAATGAAAAACTGTTTTTT. Translated, it gives CASSLRGVNEKLFF.

The chain couples TRBV7-6 to TRBJ2-7, with D unclear. Germline V gene data show CDR1 as SGHVS and CDR2 as FNYEAQ. The CDR3 is 13 amino acids. With 2 bases removed from V and 5 bases from J, the gap between germline ends came to 10 bases. The CDR3, as DNA: TGTGCCAGCAGCTTATTGAATTACAACGAGCAGTACTTC. Translated: CASSLLNYNEQYF. The full variable domain, rest sourced from reference TRBV7-6 and TRBJ2-7, is GAGVSQSPRYKVTKRGQDVALRCDPISGHVSLYWYRQALGQGPEFLTYFNYEAQQDKSGLPNDRFSAERPEGSISTLTIQRTEQRDSAMYRCASSLLNYNEQYFGPGTRLTVT.